This T cell receptor beta chain was profiled in a study of cytomegalovirus exposure and HLA in healthy donors (dated by TCRdb to 2015 to 2018). Background on the whole study: According to an earlier analysis of 587 of the donors, some 180 million T cells yielded 90 million to 140 million unique TCR beta sequences and approximately 280 Gb of sequence data. Among about 410 genotyped donors of the cohort, an average of roughly 230,000 unique TCR beta nucleotide sequences was sequenced per donor, of which about 19% were non-productive. Alongside the repertoire data, information on donor age, sex, ethnicity and CMV serostatus was compiled. Class I and class II HLA loci were covered by the typing at four-digit resolution. About 280 gigabases of sequencing data and roughly 81 million unique TCR sequences made up an early release that covered around 640 HLA-typed donors. A separate validation cohort of roughly 110 different subjects was used in addition to the roughly 670-subject first cohort. The number of typed donors differed by locus: about 629-630 for A, B, C, DRB1 and DQB1; 522 for DQA1; 606 for DPA1; and roughly 450 for DPB1. A handful of DR-DQ haplotypes were treated as single units for association and clustering because of strong linkage in the cohort. To study patterns of TCR occurrence, a later analysis re-analyzed previously published TCR beta repertoires from 666 donors and added high-resolution HLA genotyping. High-throughput TCR immunosequencing, statistical association of individual TCRs with disease status, and machine learning were combined to predict cytomegalovirus infection status. Using immunosequencing, the study profiled T cell repertoires from fewer than 700 subjects and related those repertoires to cytomegalovirus serostatus. Every repertoire in the discovery cohort had been generated on one and the same sequencing platform. The study aimed to test whether cataloging public T cell receptors could reveal signatures of past pathogen exposure. An earlier analysis of roughly 600 of the donors used high-throughput TCR beta sequencing to judge whether each TCR beta V gene segment behaved as functional or pseudogenic. Genome-wide SNP genotypes for about 55% of the roughly 670 donors were used in a later genetic analysis, which treated that subset as a discovery cohort. Of the roughly 400 genotyped donors, approximately 83% fell in the genetic ancestry cluster associated with self-reported Caucasian donors. In the later analysis, no new phenotypic data were used to find candidate immune exposures; instead, reliance was placed on TCR beta sequences and their occurrence across donors. Overall study outcomes, separate from this receptor: V-gene and J-gene trimming of TCR beta chains was associated with a missense DCLRE1C variant in a later genetic analysis, and the association was replicated in an independent cohort. A few of the identified cytomegalovirus-associated TCR beta chains were confirmed in vitro to be specific for cytomegalovirus antigens. Sequencing depth was assumed to be roughly uniform across donors in the presence/absence analyses, though that assumption may not hold. In a later analysis, HLA-associated TCR beta chains were found to be more clonally expanded and to have lower generation probabilities than equally common non-associated chains. Linkage disequilibrium might explain the correlated functional status among segregating V segments, but an unknown experimental factor could not be excluded. The sequencing pipeline was judged likely to have produced a cluster of highly shared sequence variants as a technical artifact. Most CMV-associated TCR beta chains appeared to be HLA-restricted in a later analysis, and the HLA associations seemed to be driven largely by CMV exposure. The classifier was reported to diagnose cytomegalovirus status with high specificity and sensitivity in both the original and validation cohorts. Across donors, most TCR sequences were observed very rarely, whereas some public TCRs were present in many individuals. Immune exposure information for the cohort was limited to CMV serostatus. The authors suggested that the approach could potentially be generalized to other disease states and immunological phenotypes. Because the 87-base-pair reads could not distinguish some IMGT-functional V segments, including TRBV6-2 and TRBV6-3, those segments were excluded. A later genetic analysis reported fewer N-insertions in productive TCRs among donors in an Asian-associated ancestry cluster than the roughly 620-donor mean. Assigning TCR associations to individual alleles was difficult when HLA alleles, especially DR and DQ, strongly co-occurred. According to a later analysis, parvovirus B19, influenza, CMV and Epstein-Barr virus appeared linked to several top co-occurrence clusters. A further reported finding was that TCR beta sequences accurately predicted the HLA-A and HLA-B alleles for most subjects in the first cohort. An earlier analysis of approximately 570 of the donors showed that most TCR beta V segments appeared in productive rearrangements either about 87% or about 30% of the time, which broadly matched IMGT annotations. The cohort was sequenced for TCR beta chains only, and without alpha or paired-chain data the features that could be detected were limited. A later analysis found that TCR association rates varied across HLA loci, with DRB1 alleles showing the most associated TCRs and HLA-C alleles the fewest. Because some donors lacked HLA typing at each locus, the association tests relied only on the typed subset. In a later analysis, 16,951 TCR beta sequences were associated with specific HLA alleles at a false discovery rate of 0.05. Because counts were too low, some 17 rarely observed V segments, including chromosome 9 orphons, were left out of the earlier analysis of a few hundred of the donors. A total of 150 to 200 TCR beta chains were listed by the study as associated with cytomegalovirus.

Library creation used the immunoSEQ multiplex PCR assay. For the multiplex PCR, a mixture combining 60 forward primers for TCR Vbeta segments and 13 reverse primers for TCR Jbeta segments was used. The CDR3 region of rearranged TCR beta genes was amplified from genomic DNA with a multiplex PCR assay. The Illumina HiSeq System was used to sequence the amplified TCR beta libraries as 87-base-pair reads. The authors processed their data as follows. A later analysis counted 65 million to 90 million unique TCR beta chains across the 666 repertoires, and roughly 10 million of these chains were shared by at least two donors. Raw reads were error-corrected and collapsed into unique sequences with a nearest-neighbor algorithm that merged closely related sequences to remove PCR and sequencing errors. To assign V, D and J gene segments, CDR3 sequences were aligned to IMGT reference sequences. For a sequence to be retained, a match of at least six nucleotides was required to both a V gene segment and a J gene segment. A rearrangement counted as productive if the CDR3 had no stop codons and remained in frame with V and J, and every other rearrangement counted as non-productive. CDR3 was defined according to IMGT convention as the region running from the second conserved V-encoded cysteine to the conserved J-encoded phenylalanine. Sequences without an unambiguous match to a single V gene segment were excluded from the earlier analysis of about 600 of the donors. In an earlier analysis of a few hundred of the donors, V segments were called functional above 56.7% productive rearrangements and were called segregating when the between-donor standard deviation exceeded 5%. To diagnose cytomegalovirus status from the catalog of TCR beta chain sequences, a statistical classification framework was built. A later analysis assigned V and J genes by comparing TCR nucleotide sequences with IMGT/GENE-DB human TR gene sequences. Using the TCRdist pipeline, a later analysis assigned CDR3 sequences along with most-parsimonious VDJ recombination scenarios. In a later analysis, each TCR beta chain was defined by its CDR3 amino acid sequence together with its V-gene family, and reads without a unique V-gene family were excluded. In a later analysis, 500 to 650 highly shared, low-generation-probability nucleotide sequences were removed to address suspected cross-contamination and a sequencing artifact. In a later analysis, a clonal expansion index was calculated for each public chain from normalized within-repertoire ranks of inferred template counts. In a later analysis, generation probabilities were computed using a VDJ recombination model fitted to out-of-frame rearrangements, and the results were checked against IGoR. In a later analysis, hypergeometric tests were used to score TCR-TCR, TCR-HLA and TCR-CMV co-occurrence, with a repertoire-size bias correction applied to TCR pairs. To estimate false discovery rates, a later analysis permuted the HLA or CMV assignments 20 times. In a later analysis, co-occurring TCRs were grouped using DBSCAN, and TCRdist sequence similarity was added for clustering within HLA-allele-positive subsets. Repertoires with fewer than 30,000 or more than 120,000 public chains were left out of co-occurrence clustering, as were about 5 repertoires with anomalous nucleotide sharing. The source is immuneACCESS, and TCRdb retained only in-frame sequences with V and J called. Part of the clones is not carried over; for the studies checked, unresolved V genes explain less than half of this, and the remainder is unexplained. For V, J and clone size, that table is used; D and trimming come from the DNA. The sample table contains tens of thousands of clones; only one count was recorded for over 9.5% of them. Clones ranked in the top ten supply almost 25% of the sample.

CDR1 and CDR2 (MNHEY, SVGAGI) derive from the germline V gene. Trimming costs V 1 base and J 3 bases, and their ends lie 12 bases apart. Taken from cysteine to phenylalanine, the CDR3 has 15 residues. The only DNA kept is the CDR3, 45 bases in frame from the first base. This clone has just a few counts. Its antigen target is currently unknown. Base-call qualities are not available, and no considerably larger clone is one nucleotide away. The cohort consisted of 600 to 750 healthy bone marrow donors. At the time of sampling, every cohort member was nominally healthy, though immune exposures that went unrecorded were likely present. The donor was CMV seropositive and belonged to the group of over 250 seropositive cohort members. Each donor provided a peripheral blood sample, and peripheral blood mononuclear cells were used for TCR beta sequencing. The Qiagen DNeasy Blood Extraction Kit was used to extract genomic DNA from the blood cell samples.

The material sequenced was PBMCs. The chain was built from TRBV6-5 and TRBJ2-5, and possibly TRBD1, on 5 matching bases. The receptor was derived from a man between 60 and 75 years old in good health and CMV-seropositive. The sequence in DNA is TGTGCCAGCAGTTACTTGGGGCAGAACAAAGAGACCCAGTACTTC. Its amino acids are CASSYLGQNKETQYF.